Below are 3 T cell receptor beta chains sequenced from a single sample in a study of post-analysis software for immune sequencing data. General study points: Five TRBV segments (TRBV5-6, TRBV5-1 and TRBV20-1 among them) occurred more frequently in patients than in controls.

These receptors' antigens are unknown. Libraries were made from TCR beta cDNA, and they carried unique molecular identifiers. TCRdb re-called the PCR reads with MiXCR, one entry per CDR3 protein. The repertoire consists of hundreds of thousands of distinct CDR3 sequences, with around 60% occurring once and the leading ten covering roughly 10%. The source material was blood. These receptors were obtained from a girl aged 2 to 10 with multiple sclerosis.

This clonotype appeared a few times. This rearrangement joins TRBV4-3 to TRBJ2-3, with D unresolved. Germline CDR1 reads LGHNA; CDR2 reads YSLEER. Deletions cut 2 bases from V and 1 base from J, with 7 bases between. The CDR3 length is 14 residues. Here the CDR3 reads CASSQQQGTDTQYF. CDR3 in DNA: TGCGCCAGCAGCCAACAGCAGGGCACAGATACGCAGTATTTT.

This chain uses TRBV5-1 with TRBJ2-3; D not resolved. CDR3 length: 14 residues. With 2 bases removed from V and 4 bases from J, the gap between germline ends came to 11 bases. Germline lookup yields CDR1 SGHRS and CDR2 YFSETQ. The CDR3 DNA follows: TGCGCCAGCAGCTTTGGAGTAGAAGCAGATACGCAGTATTTT. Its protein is CASSFGVEADTQYF.

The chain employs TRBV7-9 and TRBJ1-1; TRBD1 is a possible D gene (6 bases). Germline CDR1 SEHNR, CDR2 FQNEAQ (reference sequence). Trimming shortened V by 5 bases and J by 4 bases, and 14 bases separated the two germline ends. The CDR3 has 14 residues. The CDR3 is CASSDYRVGTEAFF. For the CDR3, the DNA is TGTGCCAGCAGCGACTACAGGGTGGGCACTGAAGCTTTCTTT.